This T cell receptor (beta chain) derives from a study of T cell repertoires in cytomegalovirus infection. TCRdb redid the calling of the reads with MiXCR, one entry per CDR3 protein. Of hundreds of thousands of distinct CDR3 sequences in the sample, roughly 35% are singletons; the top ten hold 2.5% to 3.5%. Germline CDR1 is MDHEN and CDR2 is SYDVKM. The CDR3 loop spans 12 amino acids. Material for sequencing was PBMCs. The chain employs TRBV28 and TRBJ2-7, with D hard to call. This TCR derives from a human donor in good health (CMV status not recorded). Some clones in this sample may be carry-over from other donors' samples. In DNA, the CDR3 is TGTGCAACCAGCAACCACCCCGACGAGCAGTACTTC. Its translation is CATSNHPDEQYF.